This T cell receptor (beta chain) was observed in a study of CD8+CD57+ T cells in acquired aplastic anemia. For CDR3 and TCR beta VDJ profiling, genomic DNA was the template used. TCRdb called the reads again in MiXCR, with one record for every CDR3 protein. The sample records approximately 380,000 distinct CDR3 sequences, roughly 64% being singletons. V lost 5 bases, J lost 13 bases, and 21 bases lay in between. Germline CDR1 SGHTA, CDR2 FQGNSA. The CDR3 contains 15 residues. V usage is TRBV7-2 and J usage is TRBJ1-6, with D perhaps TRBD1 (5 bases). Sequenced input: sorted CD4+, CD8+, or CD8+CD57+ T cells (not recorded which) from PBMCs. The sequence came from a human donor in good health, serving as a control. In nucleotides, the CDR3 is TGTGCCAGCAGCCCCGGGGACTACGGCTCATCCCCCCTCCACTTT. Translating gives CASSPGDYGSSPLHF. The full variable domain, in which reference TRBV7-2 and TRBJ1-6 provide the parts outside the CDR3, is GAGVSQSPSNKVTEKGKDVELRCDPISGHTALYWYRQSLGQGLEFLIYFQGNSAPDKSGLPSDRFSAERTGGSVSTLTIQRTQQEDSAVYLCASSPGDYGSSPLHFGNGTRLTVT.